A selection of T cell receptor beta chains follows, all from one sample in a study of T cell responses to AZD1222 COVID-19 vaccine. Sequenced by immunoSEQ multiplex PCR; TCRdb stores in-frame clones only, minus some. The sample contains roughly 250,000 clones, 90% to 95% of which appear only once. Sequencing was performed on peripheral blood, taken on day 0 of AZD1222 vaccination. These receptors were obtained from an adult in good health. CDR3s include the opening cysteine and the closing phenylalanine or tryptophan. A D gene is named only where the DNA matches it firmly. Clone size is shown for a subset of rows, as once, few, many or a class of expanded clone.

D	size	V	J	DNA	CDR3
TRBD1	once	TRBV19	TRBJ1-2	TGTGCCAGTAGGATTCCGGGACAGGGGATGGGTGGCTACACCTTC	CASRIPGQGMGGYTF
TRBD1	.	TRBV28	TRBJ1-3	TGTGCCAGCATTCCGTCAGGGACAGCATTCACCCACTCTGGAAACACCATATATTTT	CASIPSGTAFTHSGNTIYF
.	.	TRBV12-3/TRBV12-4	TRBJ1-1	TGTGCCAGCAGAACCAACACTGAAGCTTTCTTT	CASRTNTEAFF
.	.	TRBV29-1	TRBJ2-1	TGCAGCGTTGAACCAGCGGGCCTCTACAATGAGCAGTTCTTC	CSVEPAGLYNEQFF
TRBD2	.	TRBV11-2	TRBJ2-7	TGTGCCAGCAGCTATGGGGGGGGAGAGCTCTCCTACGAGCAGTACTTC	CASSYGGGELSYEQYF
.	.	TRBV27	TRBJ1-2	TGTGCCAGCAGTTTAGGGGGGTTTTCTGGCTACACCTTC	CASSLGGFSGYTF
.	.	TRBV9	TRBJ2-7	TGTGCCAGCAGCGCCCCCCCATCCTACGAGCAGTACTTC	CASSAPPSYEQYF
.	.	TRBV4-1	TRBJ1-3	TGCGCCAGCAGCCAAGTGGGCCACAGGCCAACCTTTTCCTCTGGAAACACCATATATTTT	CASSQVGHRPTFSSGNTIYF
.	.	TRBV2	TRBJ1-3	TGTGCCAGCAGTGAGATGGGGAACACCATATATTTT	CASSEMGNTIYF
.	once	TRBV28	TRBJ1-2	TGTGCCAGCAGTTTACGGCAGCTTCACTATGGCTACACCTTC	CASSLRQLHYGYTF
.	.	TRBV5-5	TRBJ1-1	TGTGCCAGCAGCTTGCCTGGAGGGAACACTGAAGCTTTCTTT	CASSLPGGNTEAFF
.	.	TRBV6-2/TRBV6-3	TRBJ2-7	TGTGCCAGCAGTCCCGTGAGAGGGGCCCCCTACGAGCAGTACTTC	CASSPVRGAPYEQYF
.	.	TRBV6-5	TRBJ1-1	TGTGCCAGCAGTAGGGTGAACACTGAAGCTTTCTTT	CASSRVNTEAFF
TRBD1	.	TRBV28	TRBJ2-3	TGTGCCAGCAGGGGGACAGGGCGGGGCCCAGATACGCAGTATTTT	CASRGTGRGPDTQYF
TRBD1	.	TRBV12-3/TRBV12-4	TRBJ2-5	TGTGCCAGCAGTTTGGCAGGGGGAGAGACCCAGTACTTC	CASSLAGGETQYF
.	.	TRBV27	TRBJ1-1	TGTGCCAGCAGCGGGGGCGGGGGGGGCACTGAAGCTTTCTTT	CASSGGGGGTEAFF
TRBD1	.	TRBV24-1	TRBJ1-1	TGTGCCACCAGTGATTGGACAGGGGGGGAAGCTTTCTTT	CATSDWTGGEAFF
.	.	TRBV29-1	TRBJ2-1	TGCAGCGGGGCAAGGGGTTACAATGAGCAGTTCTTC	CSGARGYNEQFF
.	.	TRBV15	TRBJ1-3	TGTGCCACCAGGGACACCAATGGAAACACCATATATTTT	CATRDTNGNTIYF
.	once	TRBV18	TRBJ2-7	TGTGCCAGCTCCCTGGACGGACCTTCCTACGAGCAGTACTTC	CASSLDGPSYEQYF
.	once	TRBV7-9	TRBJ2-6	TGTGCCAGCAGCTTAATAGGTATTTCTGGGGCCAACGTCCTGACTTTC	CASSLIGISGANVLTF
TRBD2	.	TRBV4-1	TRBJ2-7	TGCGCCAGCACTCCGTTTCCGGGACTAGCGGGGAGTGAGCAGTACTTC	CASTPFPGLAGSEQYF
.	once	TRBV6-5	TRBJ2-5	TGTGCCAGCTGCTCGGGAAGGGCTGGGCAAGAGACCCAGTACTTC	CASCSGRAGQETQYF
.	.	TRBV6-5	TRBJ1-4	TGTGCCAGCAGTTACTCGCGAACAACTAATGAAAAACTGTTTTTT	CASSYSRTTNEKLFF
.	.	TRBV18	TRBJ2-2	TGTGCCAGCTCACCAGGCGGGTTAAACACCGGGGAGCTGTTTTTT	CASSPGGLNTGELFF
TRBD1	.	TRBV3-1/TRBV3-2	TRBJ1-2	TGTGCCAGCAGCCGATGGGACAGGGAGGACTATGGCTACACCTTC	CASSRWDREDYGYTF
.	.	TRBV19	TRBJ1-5	TGTGCCAGTAGTCCCCGGGGGGGCGTCAATCAGCCCCAGCATTTT	CASSPRGGVNQPQHF
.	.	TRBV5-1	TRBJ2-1	TGCGCCAGCAGCTTGGCCTACAATGAGCAGTTCTTC	CASSLAYNEQFF
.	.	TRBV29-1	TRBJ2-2	TGCAGCGTTAGACCAGGAATAGACACCGGGGAGCTGTTTTTT	CSVRPGIDTGELFF
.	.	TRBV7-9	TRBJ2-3	TGTGCCAGCAGAACTACCATGGGCCCTAGCACAGATACGCAGTATTTT	CASRTTMGPSTDTQYF
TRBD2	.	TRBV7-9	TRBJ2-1	TGTGCCAGCAGCTTACTAGCGGGGGGAAGGGATGAGCAGTTCTTC	CASSLLAGGRDEQFF
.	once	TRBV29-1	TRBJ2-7	TGCAGCGTTCGGGACGGATCCTACGAGCAGTACTTC	CSVRDGSYEQYF